This T cell receptor beta chain was observed in a study of blood T cell repertoires in COVID-19. About the research overall: Collection of acute and convalescent COVID-19 samples took place in the United States, Italy and Spain. Sample material is recorded as cDNA or gDNA derived from T cells, B-cell-depleted T cells, or PBMCs.

Study processing details: Estimation of nucleated cell counts was performed using reference gene primer amplification. Data came from immunoSEQ multiplex PCR; TCRdb stores just in-frame clones and leaves some out. That table gives V, J and clone size, and the DNA gave D and trimming. This sample has roughly 250,000 clones; more than 85% occur once, and the top ten carry around 0.84%. Trimming took 4 bases from V and 8 from J, leaving 11 bases between them. Germline V gene sequence: CDR1 KGHDR, CDR2 SFDVKD. The CDR3 is 13 amino acids. The receptor's source is a man between 25 and 39 years old with acute or convalescent COVID-19. The V gene is TRBV24-1, the J gene TRBJ2-1; D uncertain. Material for sequencing was peripheral blood. CDR3 sequence: CATSDSVSYEQFF. The CDR3 bases are TGTGCCACCAGTGACTCAGTTAGCTATGAGCAGTTCTTC.